This TCR beta chain was recovered during a study of monozygotic twins with inflammatory bowel disease. Notes on the study in general: Between concordant and discordant twins, repertoire similarity failed to differ, a result that limited power may explain.

TCRdb re-analyzed the 5' RACE reads; it lists each CDR3 protein once, without DNA. Its table records about 350,000 distinct CDR3 sequences. The CDR3 length is 13 residues. Germline lookup yields CDR1 WSHSY and CDR2 SAAADI. With respect to this clonotype: The antigen is unknown.

Input material: blood. The TCR originated in a human donor with ulcerative colitis or Crohn's disease, or a healthy co-twin of an affected twin (not recorded which). The chain uses TRBV10-2 and TRBJ2-7. The CDR3 sequence is CASSPLRVDEQYF.